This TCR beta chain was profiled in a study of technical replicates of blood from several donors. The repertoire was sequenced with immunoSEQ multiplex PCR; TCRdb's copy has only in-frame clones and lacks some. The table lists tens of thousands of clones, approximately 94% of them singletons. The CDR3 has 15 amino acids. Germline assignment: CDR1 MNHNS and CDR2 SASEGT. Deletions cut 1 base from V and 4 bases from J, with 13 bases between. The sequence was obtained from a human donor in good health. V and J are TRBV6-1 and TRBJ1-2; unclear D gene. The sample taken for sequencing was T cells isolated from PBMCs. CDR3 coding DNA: TGTGCCAGCAGTGAAGTACGGGAGGTGATCTATGGCTACACCTTC. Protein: CASSEVREVIYGYTF.